These 3 T cell receptor beta chains originate from one sample sequenced in a study of control samples from healthy donors and cancer patients. The assay was immunoSEQ multiplex PCR, and TCRdb's table has in-frame clones only and misses some. The sample consists of around 96,000 clones, 93% of them appearing once. The sample taken for sequencing was blood. These receptors all stem from a man between 18 and 35 years old in good health.

This clone was seen just once. The chain carries TRBV9 and TRBJ1-1; D gene uncertain. The ends were cut back, 6 bases at V and 0 bases at J, with 9 bases in the middle. This CDR3 is 13 amino acids long. From germline, CDR1 is SGDLS and CDR2 YYNGEE. The CDR3 sequence is CASTTGMNTEAFF. CDR3 DNA sequence: TGTGCCAGCACCACCGGAATGAACACTGAAGCTTTCTTT.

This chain links TRBV5-5 with TRBJ2-2; TRBD2 matches 7 bases. V shed 4 bases and J 4 bases; nucleotides not matched to a gene: 7. CDR1 is SGHKS, CDR2 YYEKEE, per germline (reference sequence). This CDR3 region has 15 residues. The CDR3 nucleotides are TGTGCCAGCAGCCCTGGGACTATCCTCACCGGGGAGCTGTTTTTT. It specifies CASSPGTILTGELFF.

This clone occurred once. This sequence joins TRBV4-1 and TRBJ2-5; TRBD2 is a possible D gene (6 bases). CDR3 length equals 18 residues. Germline V CDR1 and CDR2: MGHRA, YSYEKL. V lost 0 bases, J lost 1 base, and 18 bases lay in between. The CDR3 nucleotides are TGCGCCAGCAGCCAAGAGGGCCCAGGGAGGATGCCCCAAGAGACCCAGTACTTC. Residues: CASSQEGPGRMPQETQYF.